This T cell receptor beta chain was documented in a study of blood T cell repertoires in COVID-19. The assay was immunoSEQ multiplex PCR, and TCRdb's table has in-frame clones only and misses some. This sample yields roughly 260,000 clones, of which around 87% are seen a single time; less than 3% belongs to the top ten. The clonotype was recovered from a woman between 50 and 59 years old with acute or convalescent COVID-19. The sample was peripheral blood.

CDR3 sequence (DNA): TGTGCCATCAGTGACCTAGCGGGAGAGGGTACCGGGGAGCTGTTTTTT. It yields the protein CAISDLAGEGTGELFF. The V and J genes are TRBV10-3 and TRBJ2-2, with 10 bases lining up with TRBD2. This CDR3 comprises 16 residues. V was pared by 3 bases and J by 5 bases, with 6 bases of the junction left unmatched. CDR1 is ENHRY and CDR2 is SYGVKD in the germline V gene.